This T cell receptor gamma chain was found in a study of gamma delta lymphoproliferative disorders and STAT genes (dated by TCRdb to 2016 to 2019). Regarding the research as a whole: The LymphoTrack Dx TCRG Assay was used to prepare gamma-chain libraries from at least 50 ng of genomic DNA. Since no corresponding Invivoscribe delta assay was available, delta-chain libraries were prepared following the standard operating procedure of the EuroClonality-NGS working group. The study profiled TCR gamma and delta CDR3 repertoires by deep sequencing in Tgammadelta lymphoproliferative disease patients and healthy controls, within a larger immunophenotypic and STAT-mutation study. To confirm the results, all delta-chain samples and a couple of gamma-chain samples were sequenced a second time. The research as a whole found: Almost every major gamma and delta clonotype in patients was public, meaning shared with at least one healthy donor, and only two gamma clonotypes were private to disease. Control T cells were likely spread across varied maturation stages, whereas leukemic cells were skewed toward terminal effectors, which potentially limits comparisons between patients and controls. The authors pointed out that NGS specificity may be lower at low frequencies, so whether leukemic clones are public or private needs to be confirmed. In whole-repertoire clustering, patient gamma repertoires grouped separately from healthy controls, whereas delta repertoires showed no separation between groups.

In both library methods, multiplex PCR was carried out with primers targeting conserved V and J regions of the TCR genes. After purification and pooling, the amplicons were sequenced on an Illumina MiSeq platform. The study's own analysis went as follows. MiXCR performed V(D)J alignment, clonotype assembly and translation, and VDJtools was used for functionality assessment and CDR3 repertoire analyses. CDR3 followed the IMGT definition, and analyses included only productive sequences that used functional genes, leaving out ORF genes and pseudogenes. A custom Python script was used to look across all patients and controls for identical amino acid CDR3s belonging to major clonotypes, meaning those with a frequency of >=5%. A one-sided non-parametric Wilcoxon test was used to compare clonotype frequencies between patients and controls. TCRdb called clones from the public reads with CATT, and repeated DNA sequences were later combined into one row. TCRdb, rather than the study authors, made the V and J calls. This sample gives thousands of gamma-chain clones in total; about an eighth of them show up just once. The ten largest clones capture more than 15% of the sample.

Trimming accounts for 0 bases at V and 4 bases at J, while the number of junction bases matched to no gene is 5. The CDR3 contains 15 residues, cysteine and phenylalanine counted. Only CDR3 DNA is held: 45 bases, read in frame from base 1. From the germline V gene (reference sequence), CDR1 is VTNTFY and CDR2 is YDVSTARD. Note on this clone: The antigen it binds to is not known. One base away there is no much larger clone; base qualities are not given.

TCR sequencing was performed on genomic DNA from peripheral blood mononuclear cells isolated from patients and controls. Controls were around 23 healthy adult blood donors, with a median age of around 64 years and some 12 males and roughly 11 females, matched to patients for age and sex. The sample taken for sequencing was blood. The receptor chain draws on TRGV3 and TRGJP1. TCRdb leaves out the J gene; it was filled in here by matching the DNA to germline. This receptor was obtained from a human donor in good health. The CDR3 protein: CATWDRLVTGWFKIF. The DNA sequence reads TGTGCCACCTGGGACAGGCTGGTCACTGGTTGGTTCAAGATATTT.